This T cell receptor (beta chain) was retrieved from a study of cytomegalovirus exposure and HLA in healthy donors. At the level of the study: In terms of ancestry, the Caucasian-associated cluster contained more than 65% of the roughly 400 genotyped donors.

Use of 60 Vbeta and 13 Jbeta primers characterized the PCR. TCRdb's copy holds only in-frame clones and misses some; the assay was immunoSEQ multiplex PCR. Seen here are about 120,000 clones, around 75% observed once, and the top ten hold more than 1.5%. Study observations and caveats: 87-base-pair reads could not separate some V segments, including TRBV6-2 and TRBV6-3. Among the sequence variants, a highly shared cluster was likely an artifact of sequencing. Most CMV-associated TCR beta chains appeared HLA-restricted in a later analysis.

Of note for this clone: As yet, its antigen is unknown.

The V segment lost 5 bases and the J segment 2 bases; nucleotides outside the gene matches: 13. CDR1 GTSNPN and CDR2 SVGIG come from the germline V gene (reference sequence). This CDR3 contains 16 residues. Sequenced input: PBMCs. The sequence was collected from a woman aged 18-29 years in good health and CMV-seronegative. The rearrangement links TRBV30 to TRBJ2-5; TRBD2 aligns across 8 bases. In DNA, the CDR3 is TGTGCCTGGGGTAAAATTCTAGCGGGCCCTCAAGAGACCCAGTACTTC. Its translation: CAWGKILAGPQETQYF.